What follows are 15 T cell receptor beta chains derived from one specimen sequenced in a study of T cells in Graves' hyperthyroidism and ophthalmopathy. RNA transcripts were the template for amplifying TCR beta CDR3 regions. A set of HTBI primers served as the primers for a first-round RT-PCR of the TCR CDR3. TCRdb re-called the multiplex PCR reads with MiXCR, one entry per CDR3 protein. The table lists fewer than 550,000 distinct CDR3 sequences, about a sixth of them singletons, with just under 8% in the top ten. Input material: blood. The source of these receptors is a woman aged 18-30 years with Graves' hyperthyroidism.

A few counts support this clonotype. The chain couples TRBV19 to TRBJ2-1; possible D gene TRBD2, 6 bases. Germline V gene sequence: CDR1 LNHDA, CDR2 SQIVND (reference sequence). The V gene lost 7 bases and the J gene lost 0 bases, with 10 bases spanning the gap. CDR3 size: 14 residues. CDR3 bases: TGTGCCAGTAACATCGGGAGCTCCTACAATGAGCAGTTCTTC. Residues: CASNIGSSYNEQFF.

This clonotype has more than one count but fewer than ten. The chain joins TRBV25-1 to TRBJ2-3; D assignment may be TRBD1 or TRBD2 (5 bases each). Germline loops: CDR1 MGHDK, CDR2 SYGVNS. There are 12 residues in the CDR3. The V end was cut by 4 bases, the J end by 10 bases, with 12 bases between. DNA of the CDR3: TGTGCCAGCAGTGTAGTGGGACCGGCGCAGTATTTT. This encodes CASSVVGPAQYF.

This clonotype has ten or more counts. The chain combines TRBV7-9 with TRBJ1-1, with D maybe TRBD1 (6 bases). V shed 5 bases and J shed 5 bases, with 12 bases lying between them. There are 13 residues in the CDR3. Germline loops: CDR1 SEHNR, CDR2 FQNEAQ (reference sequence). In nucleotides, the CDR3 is TGTGCCAGCAGCCCGAACACAGGGACTGAAGCTTTCTTT. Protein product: CASSPNTGTEAFF.

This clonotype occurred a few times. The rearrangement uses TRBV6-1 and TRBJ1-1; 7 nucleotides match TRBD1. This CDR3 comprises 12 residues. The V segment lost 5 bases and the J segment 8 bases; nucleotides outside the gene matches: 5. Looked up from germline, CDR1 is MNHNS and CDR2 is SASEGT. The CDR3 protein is CASSIGTAEAFF. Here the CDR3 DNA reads TGTGCCAGCAGTATCGGGACAGCCGAAGCTTTCTTT.

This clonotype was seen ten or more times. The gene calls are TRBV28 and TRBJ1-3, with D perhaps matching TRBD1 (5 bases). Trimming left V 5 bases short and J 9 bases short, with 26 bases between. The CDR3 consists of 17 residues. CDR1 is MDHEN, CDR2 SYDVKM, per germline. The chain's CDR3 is CASSLTAPGPEGSTIYF. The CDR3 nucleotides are TGTGCCAGCAGTCTTACAGCCCCGGGGCCCGAGGGCAGCACCATATATTTT.

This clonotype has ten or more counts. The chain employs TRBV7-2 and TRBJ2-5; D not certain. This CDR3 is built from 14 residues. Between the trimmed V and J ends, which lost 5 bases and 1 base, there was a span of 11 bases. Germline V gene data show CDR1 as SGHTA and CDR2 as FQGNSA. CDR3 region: CASSRAAVQETQYF. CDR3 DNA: TGTGCCAGCAGCCGCGCGGCGGTCCAAGAGACCCAGTACTTC. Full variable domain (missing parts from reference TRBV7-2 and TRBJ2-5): GAGVSQSPSNKVTEKGKDVELRCDPISGHTALYWYRQSLGQGLEFLIYFQGNSAPDKSGLPSDRFSAERTGGSVSTLTIQRTQQEDSAVYLCASSRAAVQETQYFGPGTRLLVL.

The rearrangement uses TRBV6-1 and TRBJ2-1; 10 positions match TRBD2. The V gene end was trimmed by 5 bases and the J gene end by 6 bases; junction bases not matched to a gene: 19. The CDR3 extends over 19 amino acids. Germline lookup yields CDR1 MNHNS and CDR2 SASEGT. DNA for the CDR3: TGTGCCAGCAGTCTCCGGGAGGGTAGCGGGGGGCGGGGTCGCAATGAGCAGTTCTTC. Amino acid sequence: CASSLREGSGGRGRNEQFF.

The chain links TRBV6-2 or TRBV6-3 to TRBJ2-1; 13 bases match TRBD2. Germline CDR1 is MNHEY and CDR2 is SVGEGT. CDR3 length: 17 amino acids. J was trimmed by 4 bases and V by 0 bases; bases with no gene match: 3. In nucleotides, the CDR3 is TGTGCCAGCAGTTACTCACTAGCGGGGGGGCAGTACAATGAGCAGTTCTTC. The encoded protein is CASSYSLAGGQYNEQFF.

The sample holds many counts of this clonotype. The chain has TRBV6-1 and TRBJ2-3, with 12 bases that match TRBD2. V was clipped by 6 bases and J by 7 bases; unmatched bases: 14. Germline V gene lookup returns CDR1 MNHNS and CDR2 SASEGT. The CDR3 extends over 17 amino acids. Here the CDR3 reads CASSPGTSGRKANTQYF. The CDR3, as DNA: TGTGCCAGCAGCCCCGGGACTAGCGGGCGGAAGGCGAATACGCAGTATTTT.

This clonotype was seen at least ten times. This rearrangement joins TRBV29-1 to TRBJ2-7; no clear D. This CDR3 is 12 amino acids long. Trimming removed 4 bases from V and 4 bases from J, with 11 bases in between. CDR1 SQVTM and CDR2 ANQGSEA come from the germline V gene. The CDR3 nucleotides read TGCAGCGTTGCCAAAGACGGTTACGAGCAGTACTTC. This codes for CSVAKDGYEQYF.

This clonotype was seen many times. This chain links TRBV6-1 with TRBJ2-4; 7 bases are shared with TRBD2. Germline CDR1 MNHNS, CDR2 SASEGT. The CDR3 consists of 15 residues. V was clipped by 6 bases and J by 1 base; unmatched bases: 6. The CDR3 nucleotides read TGTGCCAGCAGCGCTTCACTAGCGGCCAAAAACATTCAGTACTTC. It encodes CASSASLAAKNIQYF.

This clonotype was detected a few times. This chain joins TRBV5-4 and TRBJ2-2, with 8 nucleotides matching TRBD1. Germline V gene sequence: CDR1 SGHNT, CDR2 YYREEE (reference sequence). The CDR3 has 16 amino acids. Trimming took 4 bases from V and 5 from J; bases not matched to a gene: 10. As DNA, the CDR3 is TGTGCCAGCAGCGCCCGAGGCAGGGGGCCAACCGGGGAGCTGTTTTTT. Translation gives CASSARGRGPTGELFF.

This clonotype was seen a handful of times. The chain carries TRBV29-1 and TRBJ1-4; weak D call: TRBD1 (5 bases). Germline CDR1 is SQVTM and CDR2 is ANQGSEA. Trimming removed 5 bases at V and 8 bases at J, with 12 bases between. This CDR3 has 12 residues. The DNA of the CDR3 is TGCAGCGTTACGGGGGGTGAGGAAAAACTGTTTTTT. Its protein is CSVTGGEEKLFF.

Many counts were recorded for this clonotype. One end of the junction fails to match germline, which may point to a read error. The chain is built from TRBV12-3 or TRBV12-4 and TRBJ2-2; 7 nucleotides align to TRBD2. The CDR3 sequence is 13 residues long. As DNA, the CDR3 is TGTGCCAGCAGCTCGTCCGGGAGCGGGGAGGGGTATTTT. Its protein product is CASSSSGSGEGYF.

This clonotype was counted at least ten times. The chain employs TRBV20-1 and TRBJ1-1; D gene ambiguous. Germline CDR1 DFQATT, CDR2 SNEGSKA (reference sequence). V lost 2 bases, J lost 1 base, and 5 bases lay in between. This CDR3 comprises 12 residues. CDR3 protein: CSARSPNTEAFF. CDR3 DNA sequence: TGCAGTGCTAGATCCCCGAACACTGAAGCTTTCTTT.